A single sample is the source of the 30 T cell receptor beta chains below, sequenced in a study of CD8 T cells in ankylosing spondylitis. General study findings and limits: Characteristic of ankylosing spondylitis blood, it appeared, was a TCR beta motif comprising about 8 highly homologous variants.

TCRdb processed the 5' RACE reads anew with MiXCR; each CDR3 protein has one entry. The table shows hundreds of thousands of distinct CDR3 sequences, with 12% occurring only once. No antigens are known for them. The source material was blood, either unsorted or a sorted T cell fraction (not recorded which). The receptors were sampled from a male donor with ankylosing spondylitis.

The chain links TRBV7-2 to TRBJ2-3, with TRBD2 matching 8 bases. The CDR3 runs 13 residues. In germline, CDR1 is SGHTA, CDR2 FQGNSA. V was pared by 6 bases and J by 4 bases, with 3 bases of the junction left unmatched. The CDR3 sequence is CASRLSGADTQYF. In DNA form, the CDR3 reads TGTGCCAGCAGACTTAGCGGGGCAGATACGCAGTATTTT.

The chain employs TRBV6-1 and TRBJ2-5, with 8 nucleotides matching TRBD2. This CDR3 is built from 15 residues. Germline values: CDR1 MNHNS, CDR2 SASEGT. V was pared by 7 bases and J by 7 bases, with 14 bases of the junction left unmatched. The CDR3 here is CASTPAREGRGTQYF. Written as DNA, the CDR3 is TGTGCCAGCACCCCTGCCCGGGAGGGAAGAGGGACCCAGTACTTC.

Many counts were recorded for this clonotype. V usage is TRBV5-1 and J usage is TRBJ1-2; D is unresolved. Germline loops: CDR1 SGHRS, CDR2 YFSETQ. This CDR3 region has 13 residues. Trimming cost V 2 bases and J 4 bases, with 9 bases left between them. Written as DNA, the CDR3 is TGCGCCAGCAGCTTTGGAGCCGCCTATGGCTACACCTTC. This encodes CASSFGAAYGYTF.

V gene TRBV4-3 combines with J gene TRBJ2-1, with D perhaps matching TRBD1 (6 bases). The CDR3 spans 15 residues. The V end lost 1 base, the J end lost 6 bases, and 13 bases lay between the germline ends. Germline V gives CDR1 LGHNA, CDR2 YSLEER. CDR3 nucleotide sequence: TGCGCCAGCAGCCAAGGCGGACAGAGCCCCAATGAGCAGTTCTTC. Amino acids: CASSQGGQSPNEQFF.

In DNA, the CDR3 is TGCAGTGCTAGAGTACCCGCCGGGGAGCTGTTTTTT. Protein sequence: CSARVPAGELFF. The chain joins TRBV20-1 to TRBJ2-2; no clear D gene. Per germline, CDR1 DFQATT and CDR2 SNEGSKA (reference sequence). V was trimmed by 1 base and J by 6 bases, leaving 6 bases between them. This CDR3 region has 12 residues.

The chain has TRBV7-2 and TRBJ1-6; D unclear. The length of the CDR3 is 16 residues. The germline gives CDR1 SGHTA, CDR2 FQGNSA. Between the trimmed V and J ends, which lost 1 base and 8 bases, there was a span of 15 bases. CDR3 nucleotide sequence: TGTGCCAGCAGCTTAGTCGTCGGGGAACTGGATTCACCCCTCCACTTT. It codes for CASSLVVGELDSPLHF.

This clonotype came up many times. V is TRBV7-2 and J is TRBJ2-3, with a possible D match to TRBD1 (5 bases). The CDR3 contains 12 residues. The V end lost 1 base, the J end lost 8 bases, and 7 bases lay between the germline ends. CDR1 and CDR2 from the germline V gene are SGHTA and FQGNSA. The CDR3 is CASSLEGVTQYF. In DNA, the CDR3 is TGTGCCAGCAGCTTAGAAGGGGTTACGCAGTATTTT.

In the case of this clonotype: Germline and junction disagree at one end, which may indicate a read error. The chain links TRBV28 to TRBJ2-3; 9 positions match TRBD2. The CDR3 is made up of 13 amino acids. Per the germline V gene, CDR1 is MDHEN and CDR2 is SYDVKM. The CDR3 sequence: CASRAGGTYTQYF. DNA for the CDR3: TGTGCCAGCAGAGCGGGGGGCACATATACGCAGTATTTT.

The CDR3 sequence is CASSPPGYGANVLTF. The DNA for the CDR3 is TGTGCCAGCAGCCCCCCAGGGTACGGGGCCAACGTCCTGACTTTC. The V and J genes are TRBV28 and TRBJ2-6; possibly TRBD1 for D (5 bases). Germline-derived CDR1 and CDR2 are MDHEN and SYDVKM. This CDR3 region has 15 residues. The V end lost 6 bases, the J end lost 4 bases, and 13 bases lay between the germline ends. The full variable domain, rest sourced from reference TRBV28 and TRBJ2-6, is DVKVTQSSRYLVKRTGEKVFLECVQDMDHENMFWYRQDPGLGLRLIYFSYDVKMKEKGDIPEGYSVSREKKERFSLILESASTNQTSMYLCASSPPGYGANVLTFGAGSRLTVL.

A word on this clonotype: A read error may explain this, as a much larger clone is one base away. The rearrangement joins TRBV20-1 to TRBJ2-2; 7 nucleotides line up with TRBD2. This CDR3 contains 11 residues. Germline-derived CDR1 and CDR2 are DFQATT and SNEGSKA (reference sequence). Here the CDR3 reads CSAGRTGDLFF. In DNA form, the CDR3 reads TGCAGTGCCGGGAGGACCGGGGATCTGTTTTTT.

This rearrangement joins TRBV10-3 to TRBJ1-2; D call uncertain. Germline V CDR1 and CDR2: ENHRY, SYGVKD. The CDR3 has 12 residues. V was clipped by 6 bases and J by 4 bases, with 9 bases between them. For the CDR3, the DNA is TGTGCCATCAGAAGGGCACTCTATGGCTACACCTTC. It encodes CAIRRALYGYTF.

The V gene is TRBV29-1, the J gene TRBJ2-3, with 16 bases fitting TRBD2. Germline loops: CDR1 SQVTM, CDR2 ANQGSEA. The CDR3 is made up of 18 amino acids. The V and J ends lost 4 bases and 0 bases, in that order; junction bases with no gene match: 7. The CDR3 spells CSVGPGLAGGPSTDTQYF. CDR3 in DNA: TGCAGCGTTGGGCCGGGACTAGCGGGAGGGCCGAGCACAGATACGCAGTATTTT.

This clonotype turned up a few times. V usage is TRBV6-5 and J usage is TRBJ1-2, with D tentatively TRBD1 (5 bases). Germline V CDR1 and CDR2: MNHEY, SVGAGI. The CDR3 contains 15 residues. V was pared by 0 bases and J by 3 bases, with 11 bases between. The CDR3 DNA follows: TGTGCCAGCAGTTACTCCTCGGGGCAGGACTATGGCTACACCTTC. It specifies CASSYSSGQDYGYTF.

V and J are TRBV20-1 and TRBJ2-1; D might be TRBD2 (5 bases). CDR1 is DFQATT, CDR2 SNEGSKA, per germline (reference sequence). This CDR3 comprises 15 residues. V lost 6 bases and J 4 bases, leaving 19 bases between the germline ends. The CDR3 DNA reads TGCAGTGCCCTTATATCGGGGAGAATTTACAATGAGCAGTTCTTC. Translating gives CSALISGRIYNEQFF.

This clonotype was counted many times. The chain recombines TRBV10-3 with TRBJ1-3, with D tentatively TRBD1 (5 bases). The ends were cut back, 2 bases at V and 0 bases at J, with 8 bases in the middle. Germline CDR1 ENHRY, CDR2 SYGVKD. The CDR3 loop spans 15 amino acids. The CDR3: CAISEKGHSGNTIYF. The CDR3, as DNA: TGTGCCATCAGTGAGAAGGGGCACTCTGGAAACACCATATATTTT.

The rearrangement links TRBV5-4 to TRBJ2-1, with 10 bases identical to TRBD1. CDR1 and CDR2 (germline): SGHNT, YYREEE (reference sequence). The CDR3 loop spans 20 amino acids. The trim removed 3 bases at V and 0 bases at J, leaving 15 bases unmatched. The CDR3 bases are TGTGCCAGCAGCTACCCTCCCGGGACAGGGGCGTTGAGCTCCTACAATGAGCAGTTCTTC. Translating it yields CASSYPPGTGALSSYNEQFF.

V is TRBV4-1 and J is TRBJ1-4; 8 bases agree with TRBD1. The length of the CDR3 is 16 residues. Germline-derived CDR1 and CDR2 are MGHRA and YSYEKL. The V and J ends lost 3 bases and 7 bases, in that order; junction bases with no gene match: 10. The CDR3 nucleotides read TGCGCCAGCAGCCACCGAACCAGGGGGCTGAGTGAAAAACTGTTTTTT. Encoded protein: CASSHRTRGLSEKLFF.

This clonotype was detected a few times. J is TRBJ2-7 and V is TRBV20-1; D remains unclear. The CDR3 covers 13 residues. Looked up from germline, CDR1 is DFQATT and CDR2 is SNEGSKA (reference sequence). V lost 2 bases and J lost 0, with 8 bases in between. The CDR3 loop is CSARRLASYEQYF. CDR3 sequence (DNA): TGCAGTGCTAGACGACTCGCCTCCTACGAGCAGTACTTC.

This chain links TRBV15 with TRBJ1-2; no definite D call. The CDR3 is 14 residues long. The V gene's germline CDR1 is LNHNV and CDR2 YYDKDF (reference sequence). The ends were cut back, 3 bases at V and 0 bases at J, with 8 bases in the middle. The CDR3 sequence is CATSRDLTNYGYTF. The CDR3 bases are TGTGCCACCAGCAGGGACCTAACTAACTATGGCTACACCTTC.

This chain joins TRBV12-3 or TRBV12-4 and TRBJ2-3; 9 positions match TRBD1. The CDR3 length is 20 residues. The ends lost 5 bases at V and 6 bases at J; junction bases unmatched: 24. The CDR3 DNA follows: TGTGCCAGCAGTCCTGGGGGTTGGGGACAGGGTTTTTACTTTCAGGATACGCAGTATTTT. It translates to CASSPGGWGQGFYFQDTQYF.

This clonotype was counted a few times. The chain links TRBV7-9 to TRBJ2-1, with 7 bases matching TRBD1. The CDR3 extends over 15 amino acids. Trimming removed 4 bases from V and 8 bases from J; junction bases left unmatched: 11. Germline loops: CDR1 SEHNR, CDR2 FQNEAQ (reference sequence). This chain's CDR3 is CASSSPPLGGHEQFF. The CDR3 coding sequence is TGTGCCAGCAGCTCCCCCCCCTTAGGGGGCCATGAGCAGTTCTTC.

This clonotype has only a few counts. The J gene is TRBJ2-1, the V gene TRBV5-1; a possible D gene is TRBD2 (6 bases). The CDR3 runs 13 residues. Trimming took 7 bases from V and 5 from J, leaving 13 bases between them. Germline CDR1 reads SGHRS; CDR2 reads YFSETQ. CDR3: CASVRGGNNEQFF. The DNA for the CDR3 is TGCGCCAGCGTCCGTGGGGGGAACAATGAGCAGTTCTTC.

The chain uses TRBV7-2 and TRBJ2-4, with D possibly being TRBD2 (5 bases). Deletions cut 2 bases from V and 7 bases from J, with 6 bases between. The CDR3 is made up of 12 amino acids. Looked up from germline, CDR1 is SGHTA and CDR2 is FQGNSA. CDR3 protein: CASSLWRNIQYF. CDR3 DNA: TGTGCCAGCAGCTTATGGAGGAACATTCAGTACTTC.

This clonotype turned up a few times. The V call is TRBV7-6, the J call TRBJ2-3; 7 positions agree with TRBD2. The CDR3 runs to 16 residues. From germline, CDR1 is SGHVS and CDR2 FNYEAQ. V shed 6 bases, J shed 0 bases, and the junction held 9 bases outside the gene matches. CDR3 region: CASRFAGSGSTDTQYF. CDR3 in DNA: TGTGCCAGCAGGTTCGCGGGTAGCGGGAGCACAGATACGCAGTATTTT.

At least ten counts were recorded for this clonotype. J is TRBJ2-2 and V is TRBV5-1, with D maybe TRBD1 (5 bases). Germline loops: CDR1 SGHRS, CDR2 YFSETQ. Trimming shortened V by 5 bases and J by 1 base, and 9 bases separated the two germline ends. CDR3 size: 14 residues. CDR3 amino acids: CASSTGQNTGELFF. The CDR3 bases are TGCGCCAGCAGTACCGGACAGAACACCGGGGAGCTGTTTTTT. The complete variable domain, with remaining parts taken from reference TRBV5-1 and TRBJ2-2, reads KAGVTQTPRYLIKTRGQQVTLSCSPISGHRSVSWYQQTPGQGLQFLFEYFSETQRNKGNFPGRFSGRQFSNSRSEMNVSTLELGDSALYLCASSTGQNTGELFFGEGSRLTVL.

The rearrangement links TRBV20-1 to TRBJ2-1; D is unresolved. CDR1 DFQATT and CDR2 SNEGSKA come from the germline V gene (reference sequence). Deletions cut 3 bases from V and 0 bases from J, with 9 bases between. The CDR3 consists of 14 residues. This chain's CDR3 is CSASRFRSYNEQFF. The CDR3 DNA follows: TGCAGTGCTAGTCGCTTTCGCTCCTACAATGAGCAGTTCTTC.

This clonotype occurred a few times. This chain joins TRBV7-2 and TRBJ2-7; possibly TRBD2 for D (7 bases). The CDR3 totals 15 residues. Trimming cost V 7 bases and J 0 bases, with 16 bases left between them. CDR1 is SGHTA, CDR2 FQGNSA, per germline. This CDR3 reads CASNQGGGSSYEQYF. The CDR3 DNA reads TGTGCCAGCAACCAAGGGGGGGGCAGCTCCTACGAGCAGTACTTC.

V and J are TRBV28 and TRBJ2-3; no clear D. Trimming removed 6 bases from V and 0 bases from J, with 7 bases in between. Germline lookup yields CDR1 MDHEN and CDR2 SYDVKM. This CDR3 has 13 amino acids. CDR3 DNA: TGTGCCAGCAGAAGCGCGAGCACAGATACGCAGTATTTT. Its translation is CASRSASTDTQYF. Together with reference TRBV28 and TRBJ2-3, the CDR3 gives the full variable domain: DVKVTQSSRYLVKRTGEKVFLECVQDMDHENMFWYRQDPGLGLRLIYFSYDVKMKEKGDIPEGYSVSREKKERFSLILESASTNQTSMYLCASRSASTDTQYFGPGTRLTVL.

This clonotype was counted a few times. DNA for the CDR3: TGTGCCAGTACAACGGGACTAGCGGAACCCTACAATGAGCAGTTCTTC. It encodes CASTTGLAEPYNEQFF. The chain recombines TRBV12-3 or TRBV12-4 with TRBJ2-1; 11 nucleotides match TRBD2. The CDR3 sequence is 16 residues long. V shed 9 bases and J 2 bases; nucleotides not matched to a gene: 9.

This clonotype was observed a handful of times. V and J are TRBV4-3 and TRBJ2-1, with D unclear. CDR3 size: 13 residues. Between the trimmed V and J ends, which lost 1 base and 9 bases, there was a span of 10 bases. Germline assignment: CDR1 LGHNA and CDR2 YSLEER. This chain's CDR3 is CASSQVGWGEQFF. As DNA, the CDR3 is TGCGCCAGCAGCCAAGTGGGGTGGGGTGAGCAGTTCTTC.